This is a list of T cell receptor beta chains from one sample in a study of cytomegalovirus exposure and HLA in healthy donors. The assay was immunoSEQ multiplex PCR, and TCRdb's table has in-frame clones only and misses some. This table holds about 130,000 clones, roughly 72% found once. The sequenced sample was PBMCs. The source is a man between 35 and 55 years old in good health and CMV-seropositive. Each CDR3 is given with its conserved first and last residue.

J,V,CDR3
TRBJ1-1,TRBV4-2,CASSHRAIGTEAFF
TRBJ2-5,TRBV25-1,CASSADREYQETQYF
TRBJ2-1,TRBV5-4,CASSLQGLAAYNEQFF
TRBJ2-3,TRBV6-4,CASSSSGSSDTQYF
TRBJ2-3,TRBV5-6,CASSLGWGGGGADTQYF
TRBJ2-3,TRBV5-1,CASSLAGKGTDTQYF
TRBJ1-1,TRBV4-2,CASSQEPRVNTEAFF
TRBJ1-1,TRBV7-8,CASSLGTGNTEAFF
TRBJ2-5,TRBV4-2,CASSHAIAGGLLEQYF
TRBJ2-1,TRBV29-1,CSVVAGARNEQFF
TRBJ2-3,TRBV6-4,CASSETSGTDTQYF
TRBJ2-3,TRBV19,CASSISRGWADTQYF
TRBJ1-6,TRBV30,CACPDGGGLGNSPLHF
TRBJ2-1,TRBV4-2,CASEPSGGAAYNEQFF
TRBJ2-7,TRBV7-7,CASSLEIGGMYEQYF
TRBJ1-1,TRBV18,CASSPFDKGKLNTEAFF
TRBJ2-1,TRBV13,CASSSRDEQFF
TRBJ1-1,TRBV9,CASSVATGMSTEAFF
TRBJ2-7,TRBV6-1,CASSVGTGHYEQYF
TRBJ2-7,TRBV29-1,CSVESGFGYEQYF
TRBJ2-1,TRBV10-3,CAIRGTSGRTNEQFF
TRBJ2-7,TRBV9,CASEGDREEQYF
TRBJ2-1,TRBV19,CASTLDRSSYNEQFF
TRBJ2-5,TRBV28,CASMGTGHQETQYF
TRBJ1-5,TRBV15,CATSRDQGSNQPQHF
TRBJ2-3,TRBV28,CASSPPGLRGTDTQYF
TRBJ1-2,TRBV27,CASRAGGTGHGYTF
TRBJ2-5,TRBV6-6,CASRSGQETQYF